Listed here are 18 T cell receptor beta chains from one sample, sequenced in a study of shared clonotypes between healthy human individuals. Sequenced by immunoSEQ multiplex PCR; TCRdb stores in-frame clones only, minus some. The sample shows about 700,000 clones, under 95% of them seen only once. Cells designated naive CD8 were CD45RO-negative and were positively selected for CCR7, with terminally differentiated effector memory CD45RA+ cells excluded. The sequenced sample was naive CD8+ T cells sorted from blood. The receptors were sampled from a man in his thirties or forties in good health.

CDR3 sequence reads: CASSLILAGGYEQFF. The CDR3 coding sequence is TGTGCCAGCAGCTTAATCCTAGCGGGAGGGTATGAGCAGTTCTTC. V is TRBV7-2 and J is TRBJ2-1; 12 nucleotides match TRBD2. Germline assignment: CDR1 SGHTA and CDR2 FQGNSA. Unmatched junction bases numbered 4, after V lost 2 bases and J lost 8 bases. This CDR3 comprises 15 residues.

The V and J genes are TRBV29-1 and TRBJ2-3; D is possibly TRBD1 (6 bases). The CDR3 spans 16 residues. V lost 2 bases and J lost 0, with 15 bases in between. Per germline, CDR1 SQVTM and CDR2 ANQGSEA. CDR3 loop: CSVEPQGDLSTDTQYF. The CDR3 DNA is TGCAGCGTTGAACCACAGGGAGATCTTAGCACAGATACGCAGTATTTT.

The chain uses TRBV10-1 and TRBJ2-1; 10 bases fit TRBD2. V was clipped by 2 bases and J by 3 bases; unmatched bases: 1. The CDR3 is 15 amino acids. Germline CDR1 is WNHNN and CDR2 is SYGVQD (reference sequence). CDR3 DNA: TGCGCCAGCAGTGAGACTAGCGGGGTCTACAATGAGCAGTTCTTC. As protein: CASSETSGVYNEQFF.

The rearrangement joins TRBV4-1 to TRBJ2-5; no clear D gene. Trimming pared 1 base from V and 9 bases from J, leaving 18 bases between. The CDR3 has 15 amino acids. Germline CDR1 and CDR2: MGHRA and YSYEKL. The chain's CDR3 is CASSQVVLPSPAQYF. CDR3 DNA sequence: TGCGCCAGCAGCCAAGTCGTCTTACCTAGTCCGGCCCAGTACTTC.

This sequence joins TRBV11-2 and TRBJ2-3; D unresolved. The CDR3 sequence is 14 residues long. Trimming took off 3 bases at V and 4 bases at J, with 11 bases between the two ends. Germline V gene sequence: CDR1 SGHAT, CDR2 FQNNGV. The CDR3, as DNA: TGTGCCAGCAGCTTTTTTGTGGGGTCAGATACGCAGTATTTT. The encoded protein is CASSFFVGSDTQYF.

The rearrangement joins TRBV28 to TRBJ2-7; perhaps TRBD1 as D (6 bases). Between the trimmed V and J ends, which lost 2 bases and 5 bases, there was a span of 16 bases. From germline, CDR1 is MDHEN and CDR2 SYDVKM. This CDR3 has 15 amino acids. The CDR3 loop reads CASSLVVRGVDEQYF. The CDR3 region has the DNA TGTGCCAGCAGTTTAGTGGTCAGGGGCGTGGACGAGCAGTACTTC. Based on the CDR3 plus reference TRBV28 and TRBJ2-7, the full variable domain is DVKVTQSSRYLVKRTGEKVFLECVQDMDHENMFWYRQDPGLGLRLIYFSYDVKMKEKGDIPEGYSVSREKKERFSLILESASTNQTSMYLCASSLVVRGVDEQYFGPGTRLTVT.

V and J are TRBV27 and TRBJ2-7; TRBD2 agrees at 11 bases. Germline values: CDR1 MNHEY, CDR2 SMNVEV (reference sequence). This CDR3 region has 17 residues. The J segment lost 4 bases and the V segment lost 5 bases, leaving 13 bases of the junction unmatched. CDR3: CASSPIAGGPKLYEQYF. CDR3 nucleotides: TGTGCCAGCAGTCCAATAGCGGGAGGGCCAAAGTTGTACGAGCAGTACTTC.

This rearrangement joins TRBV27 to TRBJ2-1; TRBD2 agrees at 7 bases. Trimming at V came to 2 bases and at J to 3 bases, leaving 4 bases not matched to a gene. Germline values: CDR1 MNHEY, CDR2 SMNVEV (reference sequence). This CDR3 contains 15 residues. The CDR3 loop is CASSLAGEIYNEQFF. Written as DNA, the CDR3 is TGTGCCAGCAGTTTAGCGGGAGAAATCTACAATGAGCAGTTCTTC.

The V call is TRBV9, the J call TRBJ2-4; the match to TRBD2 covers 7 bases. CDR1 is SGDLS and CDR2 is YYNGEE in the germline V gene. The length of the CDR3 is 14 residues. Trimming cost V 3 bases and J 8 bases; bases outside gene matches: 8. CDR3 loop: CASSAGGVPDIQYF. CDR3 sequence (DNA): TGTGCCAGCAGCGCTGGGGGGGTGCCGGACATTCAGTACTTC.

This rearrangement joins TRBV5-1 to TRBJ2-5, with D perhaps TRBD2 (6 bases). The CDR3 is made up of 19 amino acids. Germline CDR1 SGHRS, CDR2 YFSETQ. The ends were cut back, 4 bases at V and 5 bases at J, with 30 bases in the middle. CDR3 residues: CASSPEMEGLRVLLETQYF. The CDR3, as DNA: TGCGCCAGCAGCCCAGAGATGGAGGGGCTCAGGGTGCTGTTGGAGACCCAGTACTTC.

Turning to this clone: The same CDR3 arises from other DNA sequences in this sample as well. The genes are TRBV28 and TRBJ2-7; possibly TRBD1 for D (5 bases). This CDR3 spans 14 amino acids. The V end lost 6 bases, the J end lost 1 base, and 13 bases lay between the germline ends. CDR1 is MDHEN and CDR2 is SYDVKM in the germline V gene. This chain's CDR3 is CASSPRTPSYEQYF. The CDR3 DNA reads as TGTGCCAGCAGCCCTCGGACACCGTCCTACGAGCAGTACTTC.

The CDR3: CASSLLSTNWGTGELFF. CDR3 sequence (DNA): TGCGCCAGCAGCTTGTTATCGACCAATTGGGGCACCGGGGAGCTGTTTTTT. V usage is TRBV5-1 and J usage is TRBJ2-2, with D unclear. The ends were cut back, 1 base at V and 4 bases at J, with 17 bases in the middle. The germline V gene encodes CDR1 SGHRS and CDR2 YFSETQ. This CDR3 is 17 amino acids long.

This rearrangement joins TRBV19 to TRBJ2-1; 10 nucleotides line up with TRBD2. Looked up from germline, CDR1 is LNHDA and CDR2 is SQIVND (reference sequence). The ends lost 0 bases at V and 6 bases at J; junction bases unmatched: 2. The CDR3 totals 15 residues. CDR3 amino acids: CASSIESSGSNEQFF. The CDR3 DNA follows: TGTGCCAGTAGTATAGAGTCTAGCGGGAGCAATGAGCAGTTCTTC.

The V call is TRBV7-6, the J call TRBJ2-1, with D hard to call. The CDR3 sequence is 14 residues long. V lost 0 bases to trimming and J lost 2 bases, with 5 bases between them. Germline CDR1 SGHVS, CDR2 FNYEAQ. The CDR3 DNA is TGTGCCAGCAGCTTAGCGGCCCCCTACAATGAGCAGTTCTTC. It encodes CASSLAAPYNEQFF.

The V gene is TRBV9, the J gene TRBJ2-1; possible D gene TRBD2, 5 bases. Germline values: CDR1 SGDLS, CDR2 YYNGEE. V gave up 3 bases and J gave up 7 bases, with 23 bases separating them. The CDR3 extends over 17 amino acids. This CDR3 is CASSAGVSGTRLNEQFF. DNA of the CDR3: TGTGCCAGCAGCGCCGGAGTTTCGGGAACTCGTTTAAATGAGCAGTTCTTC.

V gene TRBV7-9 combines with J gene TRBJ2-1; TRBD2 aligns across 8 bases. Germline CDR1 reads SEHNR; CDR2 reads FQNEAQ (reference sequence). V lost 3 bases to trimming and J lost 8 bases; unmatched junction nucleotides: 15. CDR3 length: 17 residues. The CDR3 region is CASSFSRNLTSVYEQFF. CDR3 in DNA: TGTGCCAGCAGCTTCTCCCGAAACTTGACTAGCGTCTATGAGCAGTTCTTC.

This clone was counted between two and nine times. V usage is TRBV27 and J usage is TRBJ1-4; 7 bases agree with TRBD1. Trimming removed 3 bases from V and 8 bases from J; junction bases left unmatched: 9. The CDR3 length is 15 residues. Germline CDR1 is MNHEY and CDR2 is SMNVEV (reference sequence). CDR3 in amino acids: CASSFLGQRGEKLFF. CDR3 sequence (DNA): TGTGCCAGCAGTTTCTTGGGACAGCGAGGAGAAAAACTGTTTTTT.

V and J are TRBV2 and TRBJ1-1; D gene uncertain. Trimming left V 5 bases short and J 6 bases short, with 10 bases between. The CDR3 has 12 amino acids. The germline gives CDR1 SNHLY, CDR2 FYNNEI. The CDR3 loop is CASSLDPPEAFF. CDR3 bases: TGTGCCAGCAGTTTGGACCCCCCTGAAGCTTTCTTT.